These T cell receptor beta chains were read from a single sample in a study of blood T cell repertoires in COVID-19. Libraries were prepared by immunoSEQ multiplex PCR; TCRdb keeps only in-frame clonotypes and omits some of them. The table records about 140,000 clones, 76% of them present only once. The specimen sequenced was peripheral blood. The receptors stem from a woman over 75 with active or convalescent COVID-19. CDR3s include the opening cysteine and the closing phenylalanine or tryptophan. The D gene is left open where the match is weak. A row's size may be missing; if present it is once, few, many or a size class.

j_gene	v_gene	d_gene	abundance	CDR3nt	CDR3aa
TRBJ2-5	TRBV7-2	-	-	TGTGCCAGCAGCTCGCGCCAATCGGAGGGAGAGACCCAGTACTTC	CASSSRQSEGETQYF
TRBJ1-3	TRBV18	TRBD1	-	TGTGCCAGCTCACTTGGACAGGGGGCTGGAAACACCATATATTTT	CASSLGQGAGNTIYF
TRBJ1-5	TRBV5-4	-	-	TGTGCCAGCAGCTTGGCAGGGGTCAATCAGCCCCAGCATTTT	CASSLAGVNQPQHF
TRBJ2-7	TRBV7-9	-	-	TGTGCCAGCAGCTCAGGGCAGCGCTCCTACGAGCAGTACTTC	CASSSGQRSYEQYF
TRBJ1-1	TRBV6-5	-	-	TGTGCCAGCAGTTACTCGAGAACCGGGGGCACTGAAGCTTTCTTT	CASSYSRTGGTEAFF
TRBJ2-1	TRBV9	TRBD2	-	TGTGCCAGCAGCGTAGACGGGGGGGCAGCCTACAATGAGCAGTTCTTC	CASSVDGGAAYNEQFF
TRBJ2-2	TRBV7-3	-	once	TGTGCCAGCAGCTTAACCCATCCCGGGGAGCTGTTTTTT	CASSLTHPGELFF
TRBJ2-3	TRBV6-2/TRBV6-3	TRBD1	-	TGTGCCAGCAGTTACGGACAGGGCCGCACAGATACGCAGTATTTT	CASSYGQGRTDTQYF
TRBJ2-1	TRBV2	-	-	TGTGCCAGCAGTGTCGGGACCTACAATGAGCAGTTCTTC	CASSVGTYNEQFF
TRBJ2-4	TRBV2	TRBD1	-	TGTGCCAGCAGTGAAGCTGGCCAGGGGGCAACCAAAAACATTCAGTACTTC	CASSEAGQGATKNIQYF
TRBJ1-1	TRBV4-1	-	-	TGCGCCAGCAGCCAAGTCCCAGGGGCAGGGACTGAAGCTTTCTTT	CASSQVPGAGTEAFF
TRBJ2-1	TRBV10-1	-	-	TGCGCCAGCAGTGAGTTGGGGGCCTGGGGTGAGCAGTTCTTC	CASSELGAWGEQFF
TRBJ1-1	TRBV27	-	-	TGTGCCAGCAGTTTAAAGGCCGCCGGGTACACTGAAGCTTTCTTT	CASSLKAAGYTEAFF
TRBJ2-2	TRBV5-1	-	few	TGCGCCAGCACCTATGGGGGCGCGAACACCGGGGAGCTGTTTTTT	CASTYGGANTGELFF
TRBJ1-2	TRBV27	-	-	TGTGCCAGCAGTTCAGGGATGGGGAACTATGGCTACACCTTC	CASSSGMGNYGYTF
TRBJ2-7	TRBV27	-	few	TGTGCCAGCAGTTTATCCTCGGGGGTTGGGCAGTACTTC	CASSLSSGVGQYF
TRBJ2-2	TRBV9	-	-	TGTGCCAGCAGCGTAGATCAGGGGAACACCGGGGAGCTGTTTTTT	CASSVDQGNTGELFF
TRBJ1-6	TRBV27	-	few	TGTGCCAGCAGTTTTCCCGGGGAAGGTTCACCCCTCCACTTT	CASSFPGEGSPLHF
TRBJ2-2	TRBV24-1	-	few	TGTGCCACCAGTGACGCAACCCGGTTGTCCGGGGAGCTGTTTTTT	CATSDATRLSGELFF
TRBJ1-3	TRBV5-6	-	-	TGTGCCAGCAGCTTGGTCGTAGACTCTGGAAACACCATATATTTT	CASSLVVDSGNTIYF
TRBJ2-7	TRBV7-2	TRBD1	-	TGTGCCAGCAGCAGGACAGGGGGCATTCGCGACGAGCAGTACTTC	CASSRTGGIRDEQYF
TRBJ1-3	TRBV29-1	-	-	TGCAGCGTTATAGTCTCTGGAAACACCATATATTTT	CSVIVSGNTIYF
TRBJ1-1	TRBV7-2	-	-	TGTGCCAGCAGCTTAGCAAGACAGGCGAACACTGAAGCTTTCTTT	CASSLARQANTEAFF
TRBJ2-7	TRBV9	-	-	TGTGCCAGCAGCGTAGGAGACGGAGGCTACGAGCAGTACTTC	CASSVGDGGYEQYF
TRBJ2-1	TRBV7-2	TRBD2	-	TGTGCCAGCAGCTTTCAGCGGGGGGGCTCCTACAATGAGCAGTTCTTC	CASSFQRGGSYNEQFF
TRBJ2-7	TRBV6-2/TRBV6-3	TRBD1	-	TGTGCCAGCAGTGACCCCCGGGACAGGCTCACCTACGAGCAGTACTTC	CASSDPRDRLTYEQYF
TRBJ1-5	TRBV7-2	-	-	TGTGCCAGCAGCTTAGCGGGCGATAGCAATCAGCCCCAGCATTTT	CASSLAGDSNQPQHF
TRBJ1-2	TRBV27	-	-	TGTGCCAGCAGTTTGACACCCGGTAATGGCTACACCTTC	CASSLTPGNGYTF
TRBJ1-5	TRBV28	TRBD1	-	TGTGCCAGCAGCCGAAGACAGGGGATACAGCCCCAGCATTTT	CASSRRQGIQPQHF
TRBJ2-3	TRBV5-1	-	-	TGCGCCAGCAGCTTGGGACAAGGGGCGACCACAGATACGCAGTATTTT	CASSLGQGATTDTQYF
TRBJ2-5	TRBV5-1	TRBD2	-	TGCGCCAGCAGCTTGGCGGGGGGGCAGGGGGAGACCCAGTACTTC	CASSLAGGQGETQYF
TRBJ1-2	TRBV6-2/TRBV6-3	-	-	TGTGCCAGCAGTTTGGAGAACAAGTTCCTCTATGGCTACACCTTC	CASSLENKFLYGYTF
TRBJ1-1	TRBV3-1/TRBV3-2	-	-	TGTGCCAGCAGCCGGCTGAACACTGAAGCTTTCTTT	CASSRLNTEAFF
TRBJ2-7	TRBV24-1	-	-	TGTGCCACCAGTGGGCCAGGGAATAGCTACGAGCAGTACTTC	CATSGPGNSYEQYF
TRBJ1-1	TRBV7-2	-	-	TGTGCCAGCAGCTTGGACAAGAACACTGAAGCTTTCTTT	CASSLDKNTEAFF
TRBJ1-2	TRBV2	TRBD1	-	TGTGCCAGCAGTGAAGCGCGACAGGGGATGTCTGGCTACACCTTC	CASSEARQGMSGYTF
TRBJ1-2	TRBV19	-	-	TGTGCCAGCAACTGGGGGGGAAGCTATGGCTACACCTTC	CASNWGGSYGYTF
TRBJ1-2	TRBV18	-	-	TGTGCCAGCTCACCATGGGACACCGGTAACTATGGCTACACCTTC	CASSPWDTGNYGYTF
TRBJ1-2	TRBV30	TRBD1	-	TGTGCCTGGAGTATCGGGACAGGGGCTGGCTACACCTTC	CAWSIGTGAGYTF
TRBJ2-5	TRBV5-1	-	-	TGCGCCAGCAGCTTGTTAACAGGGCAAGAGACCCAGTACTTC	CASSLLTGQETQYF